Each of the 23 T cell receptor beta chains below was sequenced from the same sample in a study of post-analysis software for immune sequencing data. Overall study results and limits: Patients used about 5 TRBV segments, including TRBV5-6, TRBV5-1 and TRBV20-1, more often than controls.

Incorporated into the TCR beta cDNA libraries were unique molecular identifiers, which served to reduce PCR and sequencing biases. Each CDR3 protein gets one entry after TCRdb re-called the PCR reads with MiXCR. The table lists about 770,000 distinct CDR3 sequences, 46% of them singletons. These receptors' targets are unknown. Sequenced sample: blood. The receptor source for this set is a girl aged 5-17 years with multiple sclerosis.

There are a few counts of this clonotype. The V gene is TRBV20-1, the J gene TRBJ1-2; no clear D gene. CDR3 size: 13 residues. CDR1 and CDR2 (germline): DFQATT, SNEGSKA (reference sequence). Trimming left V 3 bases short and J 2 bases short, with 10 bases between. The CDR3 DNA is TGCAGTGCTAGTTTCGGGGAAAACTATGGCTACACCTTC. The encoded protein is CSASFGENYGYTF.

This clonotype was detected only a few times. The chain combines TRBV29-1 with TRBJ2-5, with 7 bases that match TRBD1. The J call may be incorrect, as the DNA end agrees better with TRBJ2-7. CDR1 SQVTM and CDR2 ANQGSEA come from the germline V gene. This CDR3 comprises 13 residues. The CDR3 region has the DNA TGCAGCGTTGAAGGAGAGGGGGCGGGCGAGCAGTACTTC. Amino acids: CSVEGEGAGEQYF.

The rearrangement uses TRBV30 and TRBJ1-2; 9 positions match TRBD1. The germline V gene encodes CDR1 GTSNPN and CDR2 SVGIG (reference sequence). This CDR3 is built from 16 residues. The trim removed 0 bases at V and 5 bases at J, leaving 10 bases unmatched. The chain's CDR3 is CAWSVRLGQGKYGYTF. The CDR3 nucleotides read TGTGCCTGGAGTGTACGATTGGGACAGGGCAAATATGGCTACACCTTC. Full variable domain (outside the CDR3, taken from reference TRBV30 and TRBJ1-2): SQTIHQWPATLVQPVGSPLSLECTVEGTSNPNLYWYRQAAGRGLQLLFYSVGIGQISSEVPQNLSASRPQDRQFILSSKKLLLSDSGFYLCAWSVRLGQGKYGYTFGSGTRLTVV.

With regard to this clonotype: At one of its ends the junction is not consistent with the germline gene, which may arise from a read error. The chain has TRBV5-1 and TRBJ2-3; 14 bases align to TRBD2. The CDR3 is 15 amino acids. Looked up from germline, CDR1 is SGHRS and CDR2 is YFSETQ. The DNA of the CDR3 is TGCGCCAGCAGATTGGGACTAGCGGGAGCAGATACGCAGTATTTT. It yields the protein CASRLGLAGADTQYF.

V usage is TRBV10-3 and J usage is TRBJ2-7; unclear D gene. This CDR3 region has 13 residues. CDR1 ENHRY and CDR2 SYGVKD come from the germline V gene. The V end was cut by 8 bases, the J end by 0 bases, with 11 bases between. The CDR3 sequence: CAIRPVSSYEQYF. CDR3 nucleotide sequence: TGTGCCATCCGACCCGTGAGCTCCTACGAGCAGTACTTC.

This clonotype was counted only a few times. This chain links TRBV7-8 with TRBJ2-4; unclear D gene. This CDR3 has 15 amino acids. CDR1 SGHVS and CDR2 FQNEAQ come from the germline V gene. Trimming shortened V by 1 base and J by 0 bases, and 7 bases separated the two germline ends. CDR3 bases: TGTGCCAGCAGCTTAGATGATGGAGCCAAAAACATTCAGTACTTC. It translates to CASSLDDGAKNIQYF.

This clonotype has just a few counts. The rearrangement links TRBV4-2 to TRBJ1-4; D is unresolved. The germline V gene has CDR1 LGHNA and CDR2 YNFKEQ. V dropped 1 base and J dropped 14 bases, with 23 bases sitting between them. There are 16 residues in the CDR3. The CDR3 DNA reads TGTGCCAGCAGCCAAGGGCAGGTCCTGTCAAGTGAAGATCTGTTTTTT. Its translation: CASSQGQVLSSEDLFF.

There are a few counts of this clonotype. This chain uses TRBV12-3 or TRBV12-4 with TRBJ1-1; the match to TRBD1 covers 7 bases. Trimming cost V 6 bases and J 2 bases; bases outside gene matches: 3. This CDR3 has 13 residues. CDR3 bases: TGTGCCAGCAGAGACAGGGCTAACACTGAAGCTTTCTTT. Encoded protein: CASRDRANTEAFF.

V usage is TRBV29-1 and J usage is TRBJ2-6, with 7 bases identical to TRBD2. The CDR3 is 15 residues long. The V segment lost 3 bases and the J segment 4 bases; nucleotides outside the gene matches: 6. The V gene's germline CDR1 is SQVTM and CDR2 ANQGSEA. Here the CDR3 DNA reads TGCAGCGTTGACGCGGGAGTACAAGGGGCCAACGTCCTGACTTTC. It yields the protein CSVDAGVQGANVLTF.

This clonotype was seen only a few times. The chain couples TRBV20-1 to TRBJ2-5; D not certain. V was cut by 2 bases and J by 4 bases, with 2 bases left in between. The germline gives CDR1 DFQATT, CDR2 SNEGSKA (reference sequence). The CDR3 is 10 residues long. In DNA, the CDR3 is TGCAGTGCTAGATTAGAGACCCAGTACTTC. Amino acid sequence: CSARLETQYF.

In DNA, the CDR3 is TGTGCCTGGAGTGTACGGGGGAACACTGAAGCTTTCTTT. Translated: CAWSVRGNTEAFF. The chain is built from TRBV30 and TRBJ1-1; the D is unclear. CDR1 and CDR2 (germline): GTSNPN, SVGIG (reference sequence). CDR3 length: 13 residues. V was pared by 0 bases and J by 1 base, with 6 bases between.

This clonotype was seen only a few times. This sequence joins TRBV9 and TRBJ1-5, with D perhaps TRBD1 (6 bases). This CDR3 region has 15 residues. Germline V gene lookup returns CDR1 SGDLS and CDR2 YYNGEE. With 3 bases removed from V and 3 bases from J, the gap between germline ends came to 13 bases. DNA for the CDR3: TGTGCCAGCAGCGCGGGTGGGGGACACAATCAGCCCCAGCATTTT. It is translated as CASSAGGGHNQPQHF.

This clonotype has ten or more counts. This chain links TRBV7-2 with TRBJ2-5; 8 nucleotides align to TRBD2. This CDR3 contains 15 residues. The germline CDR1 and CDR2 sequences are SGHTA and FQGNSA. J was trimmed by 4 bases and V by 1 base; bases with no gene match: 5. CDR3 nucleotides: TGTGCCAGCAGCTTAGAGGGACTAGAGGGAGAGACCCAGTACTTC. The encoded protein is CASSLEGLEGETQYF.

The rearrangement joins TRBV20-1 to TRBJ2-1; D not certain. CDR3 length: 10 amino acids. Germline CDR1 reads DFQATT; CDR2 reads SNEGSKA (reference sequence). The CDR3 DNA is TGCAGCGCGGCATACAATGAGCAGTTCTTC. Protein sequence: CSAAYNEQFF.

V and J are TRBV12-5 and TRBJ2-5; D remains unclear. V gave up 5 bases and J gave up 3 bases, with 10 bases separating them. This CDR3 is 13 amino acids long. The V gene's germline CDR1 is LGHNT and CDR2 FRNRAP. CDR3 loop: CASGPSAEETQYF. For the CDR3, the DNA is TGTGCTAGTGGTCCGTCGGCAGAAGAGACCCAGTACTTC.

The V and J genes are TRBV6-2 or TRBV6-3 and TRBJ2-4; 13 bases agree with TRBD2. The DNA matches TRBJ2-5 better at its end, which makes the J call doubtful. This CDR3 has 17 residues. Germline assignment: CDR1 MNHEY and CDR2 SVGEGT. CDR3: CASREIGLAGDRETQYF. The CDR3 coding sequence is TGTGCCAGCAGAGAGATTGGACTAGCGGGAGATCGGGAGACCCAGTACTTC.

This chain links TRBV10-3 with TRBJ2-5, with D perhaps matching TRBD2 (6 bases). The germline gives CDR1 ENHRY, CDR2 SYGVKD. There are 13 residues in the CDR3. The V and J ends lost 4 bases and 5 bases respectively, with 11 bases between them. The CDR3 spells CAISVGGVETQYF. DNA of the CDR3: TGTGCCATCAGTGTCGGGGGAGTTGAGACCCAGTACTTC.

The chain is built from TRBV7-2 and TRBJ2-7; D is unclear. The CDR3 has 15 residues. V was cut by 0 bases and J by 3 bases, with 12 bases left in between. From germline, CDR1 is SGHTA and CDR2 FQGNSA. The CDR3, as DNA: TGTGCCAGCAGCTTAGCGGCAGGTACAATCTACGAGCAGTACTTC. Translated, it gives CASSLAAGTIYEQYF.

This clonotype has more than one count but fewer than ten. This rearrangement joins TRBV4-2 to TRBJ2-7, with 9 bases lining up with TRBD2. J was trimmed by 3 bases and V by 0 bases; bases with no gene match: 6. CDR1 LGHNA and CDR2 YNFKEQ come from the germline V gene. The CDR3 covers 16 residues. The chain's CDR3 is CASSQDGAGGNYEQYF. The CDR3 DNA reads TGTGCCAGCAGCCAAGATGGAGCGGGAGGTAACTACGAGCAGTACTTC.

The rearrangement joins TRBV20-1 to TRBJ1-2, with 10 positions matching TRBD1. The CDR3 extends over 14 amino acids. Germline V gene data show CDR1 as DFQATT and CDR2 as SNEGSKA (reference sequence). Trimming at V came to 6 bases and at J to 7 bases, leaving 11 bases not matched to a gene. The CDR3 spells CSAYDRGRRRGYTF. DNA for the CDR3: TGCAGTGCGTATGACAGGGGGCGTCGTCGTGGCTACACCTTC.

The chain carries TRBV29-1 and TRBJ2-2; tentative D call: TRBD2 (6 bases). Germline lookup yields CDR1 SQVTM and CDR2 ANQGSEA. This CDR3 contains 15 residues. V lost 3 bases, J lost 4 bases, and 15 bases lay in between. CDR3 DNA sequence: TGCAGCGTTGAGGTCCGGGAGTCGAGCACCGGGGAGCTGTTTTTT. This sequence encodes CSVEVRESSTGELFF.

This clonotype appeared a few times. The chain joins TRBV7-9 to TRBJ2-3; a weak D match, TRBD2 (6 bases). Germline V CDR1 and CDR2: SEHNR, FQNEAQ (reference sequence). This CDR3 region has 16 residues. With 5 bases removed from V and 3 bases from J, the gap between germline ends came to 18 bases. The CDR3 DNA follows: TGTGCCAGCAGCACGGGAACTTTCGGAGGGACAGATACGCAGTATTTT. This sequence encodes CASSTGTFGGTDTQYF.

V usage is TRBV27 and J usage is TRBJ2-7; D possibly corresponds to TRBD1 (6 bases). In germline, CDR1 is MNHEY, CDR2 SMNVEV (reference sequence). V was shortened by 10 bases and J by 2 bases, with 12 bases between the two germline ends. CDR3 length: 12 amino acids. The CDR3 nucleotides read TGTGCCACCCGGGGACATCCCTACGAGCAGTACTTC. Its protein product is CATRGHPYEQYF.